Listed here is a single TCR beta chain. The data were obtained in a study of blood T cell repertoires in COVID-19. As for the study in general: The study drew acute and convalescent COVID-19 samples from the United States, Italy and Spain.

Clones were read by immunoSEQ multiplex PCR, and TCRdb kept only the in-frame ones, dropping some. The table includes 260,000 or so clones, 80% to 90% detected once. After removal of 4 bases from V and 7 bases from J, the junction contained 7 bases not matched to a gene. Germline V gene data show CDR1 as SGHDN and CDR2 as FVKESK. The CDR3 totals 15 residues. The sequence derives from a woman of 80 years or more with COVID-19, enrolled during active disease. The chain joins TRBV14 to TRBJ1-4; TRBD1 aligns across 9 bases. What was sequenced was peripheral blood. This CDR3 reads CASSPLDRGGEKLFF. CDR3 sequence (DNA): TGTGCCAGCAGCCCCCTGGACAGGGGAGGTGAAAAACTGTTTTTT.